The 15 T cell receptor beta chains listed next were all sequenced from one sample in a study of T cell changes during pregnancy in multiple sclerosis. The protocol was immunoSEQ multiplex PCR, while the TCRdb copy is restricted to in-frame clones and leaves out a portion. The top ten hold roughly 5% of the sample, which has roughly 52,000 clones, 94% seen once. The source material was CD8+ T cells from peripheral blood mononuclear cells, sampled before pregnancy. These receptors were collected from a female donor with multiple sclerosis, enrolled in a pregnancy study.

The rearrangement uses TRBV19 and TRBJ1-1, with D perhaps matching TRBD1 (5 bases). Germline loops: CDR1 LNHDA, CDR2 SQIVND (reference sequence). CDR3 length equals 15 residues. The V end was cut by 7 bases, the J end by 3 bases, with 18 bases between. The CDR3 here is CASTPSGGGYTEAFF. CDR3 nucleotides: TGTGCCAGTACCCCTAGCGGGGGGGGTTACACTGAAGCTTTCTTT.

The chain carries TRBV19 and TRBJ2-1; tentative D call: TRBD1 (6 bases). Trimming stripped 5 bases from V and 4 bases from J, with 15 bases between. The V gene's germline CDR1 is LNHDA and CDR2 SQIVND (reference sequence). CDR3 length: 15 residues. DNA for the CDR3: TGTGCCAGTAGTTCGCCGGGACAAGTATACAATGAGCAGTTCTTC. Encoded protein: CASSSPGQVYNEQFF.

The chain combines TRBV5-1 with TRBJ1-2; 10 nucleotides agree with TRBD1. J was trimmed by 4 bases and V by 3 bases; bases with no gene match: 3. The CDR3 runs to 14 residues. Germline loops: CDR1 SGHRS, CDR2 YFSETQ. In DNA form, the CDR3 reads TGCGCCAGCAGCTCGGGACAGGGGAGCTATGGCTACACCTTC. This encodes CASSSGQGSYGYTF.

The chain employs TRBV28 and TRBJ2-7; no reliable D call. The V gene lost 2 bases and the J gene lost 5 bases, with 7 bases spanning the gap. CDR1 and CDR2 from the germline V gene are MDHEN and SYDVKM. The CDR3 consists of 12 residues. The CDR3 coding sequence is TGTGCCAGCAGTTTACCACTGGACGAGCAGTACTTC. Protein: CASSLPLDEQYF.

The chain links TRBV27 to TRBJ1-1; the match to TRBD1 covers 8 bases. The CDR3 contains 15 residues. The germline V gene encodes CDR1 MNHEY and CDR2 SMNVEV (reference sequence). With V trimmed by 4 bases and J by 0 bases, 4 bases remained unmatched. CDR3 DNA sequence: TGTGCCAGCAGTTATCACAGGGGGGTGAACACTGAAGCTTTCTTT. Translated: CASSYHRGVNTEAFF.

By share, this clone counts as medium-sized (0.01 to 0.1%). The DNA of the CDR3 is TGCGCCAGCAGCCCAGCCGGGACAGGATACACTGAAGCTTTCTTT. This gives the protein CASSPAGTGYTEAFF. The chain carries TRBV4-1 and TRBJ1-1; 8 bases map to TRBD1. The V gene end was trimmed by 4 bases and the J gene end by 3 bases; junction bases not matched to a gene: 7. The CDR3 spans 15 residues. Germline V gives CDR1 MGHRA, CDR2 YSYEKL.

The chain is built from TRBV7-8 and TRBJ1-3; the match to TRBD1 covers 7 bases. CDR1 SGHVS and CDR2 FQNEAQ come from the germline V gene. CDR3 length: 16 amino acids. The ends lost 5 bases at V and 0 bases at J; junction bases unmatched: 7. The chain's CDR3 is CASSRRTGSSGNTIYF. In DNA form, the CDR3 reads TGTGCCAGCAGCCGCAGGACAGGAAGCTCTGGAAACACCATATATTTT.

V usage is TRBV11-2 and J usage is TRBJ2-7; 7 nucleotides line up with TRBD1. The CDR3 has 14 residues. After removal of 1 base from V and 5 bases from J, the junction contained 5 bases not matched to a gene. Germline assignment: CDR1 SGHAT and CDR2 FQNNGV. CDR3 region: CASSLGQGTDEQYF. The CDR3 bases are TGTGCCAGCAGCTTAGGGCAGGGGACAGACGAGCAGTACTTC.

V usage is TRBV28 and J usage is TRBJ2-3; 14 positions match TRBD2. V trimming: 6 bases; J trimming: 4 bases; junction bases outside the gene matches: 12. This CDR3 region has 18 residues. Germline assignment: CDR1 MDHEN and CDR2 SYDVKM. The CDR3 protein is CASSTIPGLAGAPDTQYF. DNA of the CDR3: TGTGCCAGCAGCACAATTCCGGGACTAGCGGGAGCCCCAGATACGCAGTATTTT.

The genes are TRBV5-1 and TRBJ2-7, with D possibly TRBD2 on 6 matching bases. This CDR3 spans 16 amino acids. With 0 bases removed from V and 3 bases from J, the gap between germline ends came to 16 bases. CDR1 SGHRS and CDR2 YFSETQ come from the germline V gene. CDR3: CASSLAAGLKGYEQYF. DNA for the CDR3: TGCGCCAGCAGCTTGGCCGCCGGACTAAAGGGCTACGAGCAGTACTTC.

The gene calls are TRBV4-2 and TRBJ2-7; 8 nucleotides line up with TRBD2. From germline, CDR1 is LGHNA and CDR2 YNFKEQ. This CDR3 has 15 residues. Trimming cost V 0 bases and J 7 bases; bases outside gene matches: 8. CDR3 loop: CASSQDPAGVGEQYF. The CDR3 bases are TGTGCCAGCAGCCAAGATCCAGCGGGAGTTGGGGAGCAGTACTTC.

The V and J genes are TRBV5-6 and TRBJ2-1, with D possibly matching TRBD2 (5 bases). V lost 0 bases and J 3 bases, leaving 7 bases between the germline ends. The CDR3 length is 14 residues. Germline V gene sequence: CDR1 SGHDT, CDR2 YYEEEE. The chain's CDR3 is CASSLGGSYNEQFF. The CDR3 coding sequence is TGTGCCAGCAGCTTGGGAGGGAGCTACAATGAGCAGTTCTTC. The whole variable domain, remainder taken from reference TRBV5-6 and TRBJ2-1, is DAGVTQSPTHLIKTRGQQVTLRCSPKSGHDTVSWYQQALGQGPQFIFQYYEEEERQRGNFPDRFSGHQFPNYSSELNVNALLLGDSALYLCASSLGGSYNEQFFGPGTRLTVL.

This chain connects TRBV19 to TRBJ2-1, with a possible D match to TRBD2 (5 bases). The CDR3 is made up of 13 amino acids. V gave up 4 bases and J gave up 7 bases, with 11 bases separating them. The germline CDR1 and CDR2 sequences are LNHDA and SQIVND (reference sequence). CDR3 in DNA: TGTGCCAGTAGTACTAGCACGAGAAATGAGCAGTTCTTC. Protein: CASSTSTRNEQFF.

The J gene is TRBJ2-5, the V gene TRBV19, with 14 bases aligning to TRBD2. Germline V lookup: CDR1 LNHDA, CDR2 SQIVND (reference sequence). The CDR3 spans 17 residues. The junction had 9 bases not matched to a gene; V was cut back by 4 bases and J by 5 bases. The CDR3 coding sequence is TGTGCCAGTAGTAGGGGACTAGCGGGAGACCCCCGGGAGACCCAGTACTTC. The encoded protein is CASSRGLAGDPRETQYF.

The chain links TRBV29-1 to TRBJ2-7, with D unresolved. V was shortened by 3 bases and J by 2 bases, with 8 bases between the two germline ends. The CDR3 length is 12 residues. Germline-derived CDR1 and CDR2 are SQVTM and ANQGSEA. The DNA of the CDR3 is TGCAGCGTTGATGACACGGCCTACGAGCAGTACTTC. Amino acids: CSVDDTAYEQYF.